This TCR beta chain derives from a study of identical twins. This clonotype was picked up a small number of times. TCRdb re-called the 5' RACE reads with MiXCR, one entry per CDR3 protein. The sample lists about 200,000 distinct CDR3 sequences, 15% to 20% seen once, with 40% in the top ten. In addition, the sample was reused for a study of T cells expressing NK-cell markers. According to that study: It was sorted CD3+CD56-NKG2C+, CD3+CD56+NKG2C- and CD3+CD56+NKG2C+ T cells that provided the TCR beta repertoires. These clonotypes, the leaders elsewhere, also led the CD3+CD56-NKG2C+ fraction in a few donors. It was still unclear whether expanded NKG2C+ T cell clones were HCMV specific.

The sample taken for sequencing was CD8+ T cells sorted from blood. The TCR originated in a woman aged 18-30 years in good health.

The CDR3 here is CASSVSTGFQETQYF. CDR3 coding DNA: TGTGCCAGCAGCGTATCGACAGGGTTTCAAGAGACCCAGTACTTC. The V gene is TRBV9, the J gene TRBJ2-5, with 7 bases matching TRBD1. CDR1 is SGDLS, CDR2 YYNGEE, per germline. Trimming took 1 base from V and 2 from J; bases not matched to a gene: 5. The length of the CDR3 is 15 residues.